This T cell receptor beta chain was recovered during a study of cytomegalovirus exposure and HLA in healthy donors. V gave up 2 bases and J gave up 0 bases; unmatched junction bases: 2. The CDR3 sequence is 16 residues long. Germline V CDR1 and CDR2: SGHVS, FNYEAQ. Study observations and caveats: Investigators reported 150 to 200 TCR beta chains as tied to cytomegalovirus. Later on, an analysis found that several of the most significant clusters appeared to be linked to common viral pathogens, which included parvovirus B19.

PCR primers comprised 60 Vbeta and 13 Jbeta primers. Produced via immunoSEQ multiplex PCR; TCRdb's table is partial and in-frame only. The data hold 200,000 to 250,000 clones, with about 80% observed a single time. Comment on this clone: Antigen unknown.

The sequenced material came from PBMCs. The chain links TRBV7-6 to TRBJ2-2; TRBD2 agrees at 8 bases. This clonotype was obtained from a man between 18 and 29 years old in good health and CMV-seronegative. The DNA of the CDR3 is TGTGCCAGCAGCTTACCGGGAGGGCCGAACACCGGGGAGCTGTTTTTT. It yields the protein CASSLPGGPNTGELFF.